This T cell receptor beta chain was recorded in a study of response to subunit inactivated influenza vaccine. Findings and caveats of the study: Few additional T cells are recruited per seasonal influenza vaccination, authors suggested.

Using its own MiXCR run on the RT-PCR reads, TCRdb lists one record per CDR3 protein. The data hold fewer than 350,000 distinct CDR3 sequences, with about a fifth observed a single time. The V gene's germline CDR1 is MDHEN and CDR2 SYDVKM. The junction had 6 bases not matched to a gene; V was cut back by 8 bases and J by 6 bases. CDR3 length equals 13 residues. A remark on this clonotype: What it recognizes is unknown.

The sequencing used PBMCs from blood, collected less than 22 months after vaccination. This sequence joins TRBV28 and TRBJ2-2; 7 nucleotides agree with TRBD2. The TCR was taken from a man aged 50 to 75 who received an inactivated influenza vaccine. CDR3 amino acids: CASLPGGAGELFF. The CDR3 DNA reads as TGTGCCAGCCTCCCGGGGGGTGCCGGGGAGCTGTTTTTT.